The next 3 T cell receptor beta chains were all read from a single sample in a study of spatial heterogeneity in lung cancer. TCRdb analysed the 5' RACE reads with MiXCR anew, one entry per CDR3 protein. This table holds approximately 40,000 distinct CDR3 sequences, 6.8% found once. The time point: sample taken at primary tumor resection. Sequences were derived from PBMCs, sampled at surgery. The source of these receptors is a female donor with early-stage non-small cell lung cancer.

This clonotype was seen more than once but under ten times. CDR3 sequence: CASSIQGPQHF. The CDR3, as DNA: TGTGCCAGTAGTATCCAGGGGCCCCAGCATTTT. The V and J genes are TRBV19 and TRBJ1-5; TRBD1 is a possible D gene (5 bases). The CDR3 has 11 amino acids. With 3 bases removed from V and 9 bases from J, the gap between germline ends came to 6 bases. The germline CDR1 and CDR2 sequences are LNHDA and SQIVND (reference sequence).

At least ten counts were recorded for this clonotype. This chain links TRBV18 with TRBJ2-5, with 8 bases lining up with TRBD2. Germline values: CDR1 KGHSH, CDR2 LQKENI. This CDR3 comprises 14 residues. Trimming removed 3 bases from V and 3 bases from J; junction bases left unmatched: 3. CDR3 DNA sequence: TGTGCCAGCTCACCTTCGACTAGCGAAGAGACCCAGTACTTC. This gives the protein CASSPSTSEETQYF.

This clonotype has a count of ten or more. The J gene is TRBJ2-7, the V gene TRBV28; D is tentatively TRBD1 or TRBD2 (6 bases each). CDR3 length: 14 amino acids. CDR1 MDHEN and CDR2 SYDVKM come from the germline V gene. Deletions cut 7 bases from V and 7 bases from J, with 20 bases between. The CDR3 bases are TGTGCCAGCACCGAAACGGGGGCACGAAGAGAGCAGTACTTC. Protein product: CASTETGARREQYF.